A single sample is the source of the 2 T cell receptor beta chains below, sequenced in a study of technical replicates of blood from a few donors. Sequenced by immunoSEQ multiplex PCR; TCRdb stores in-frame clones only, minus some. The repertoire holds more than 65,000 clones, with about nine tenths as singletons. Sequenced: T cells isolated from PBMCs. The receptors shown here come from a human donor in good health. Some clones in this sample may be carry-over from other donors' samples.

The chain is built from TRBV5-1 and TRBJ2-7; weak D call: TRBD1 (6 bases). V was trimmed by 3 bases and J by 3 bases, leaving 16 bases between them. Germline V CDR1 and CDR2: SGHRS, YFSETQ. The CDR3 runs 15 residues. The CDR3: CASSSILSGDYEQYF. In DNA form, the CDR3 reads TGCGCCAGCAGCTCTATACTCTCAGGGGACTACGAGCAGTACTTC. Full variable domain (outside the CDR3, taken from reference TRBV5-1 and TRBJ2-7): KAGVTQTPRYLIKTRGQQVTLSCSPISGHRSVSWYQQTPGQGLQFLFEYFSETQRNKGNFPGRFSGRQFSNSRSEMNVSTLELGDSALYLCASSSILSGDYEQYFGPGTRLTVT.

The chain combines TRBV5-4 with TRBJ1-2; TRBD1 is a possible D gene (5 bases). This CDR3 has 13 residues. Germline V gives CDR1 SGHNT, CDR2 YYREEE (reference sequence). V lost 0 bases, J lost 4 bases, and 7 bases lay in between. Written as DNA, the CDR3 is TGTGCCAGCAGCTTGGACAGGAGCTATGGCTACACCTTC. Encoded protein: CASSLDRSYGYTF.